Presented here are 30 T cell receptor beta chains from one specimen sequenced in a study of T cell clones after liver transplantation. Sequencing used immunoSEQ multiplex PCR; TCRdb keeps in-frame clones, though not all of them. The sample lists tens of thousands of clones, around 90% occurring once. The specimen comprised CD4+ T cells from blood, sampled before liver transplant. The receptor set was obtained from a human donor who received a liver transplant.

V is TRBV25-1 and J is TRBJ2-5, with 9 bases fitting TRBD1. The germline V gene encodes CDR1 MGHDK and CDR2 SYGVNS. Germline trimming cut 2 bases from V and 2 bases from J; bases unmatched to any gene: 3. There are 15 residues in the CDR3. CDR3 nucleotide sequence: TGTGCCAGCAGTGAAGGGACAGGGCCTCAAGAGACCCAGTACTTC. This encodes CASSEGTGPQETQYF.

This chain connects TRBV28 to TRBJ2-7; D perhaps matches TRBD2 (5 bases). V lost 3 bases and J 6 bases, leaving 15 bases between the germline ends. Germline CDR1 reads MDHEN; CDR2 reads SYDVKM. The CDR3 consists of 14 residues. This chain's CDR3 is CASSFRRAWGEQYF. DNA for the CDR3: TGTGCCAGCAGTTTTAGGCGGGCCTGGGGCGAGCAGTACTTC.

The chain recombines TRBV7-2 with TRBJ1-1; 8 bases match TRBD1. Trimming removed 7 bases from V and 3 bases from J; junction bases left unmatched: 4. Germline CDR1 reads SGHTA; CDR2 reads FQGNSA. The CDR3 contains 13 residues. Here the CDR3 reads CASTIRGHTEAFF. The CDR3 DNA sequence: TGTGCCAGCACTATCAGGGGGCACACTGAAGCTTTCTTT.

This chain joins TRBV5-1 and TRBJ2-3; D perhaps matches TRBD2 (6 bases). The CDR3 extends over 16 amino acids. V was shortened by 0 bases and J by 2 bases, with 13 bases between the two germline ends. Germline V CDR1 and CDR2: SGHRS, YFSETQ. DNA for the CDR3: TGCGCCAGCAGCTTGGGGGGACTTATGTCCACAGATACGCAGTATTTT. It yields the protein CASSLGGLMSTDTQYF.

The chain carries TRBV5-1 and TRBJ2-2; 9 nucleotides align to TRBD2. Germline V gene lookup returns CDR1 SGHRS and CDR2 YFSETQ. The V gene end was trimmed by 0 bases and the J gene end by 1 base; junction bases not matched to a gene: 1. CDR3 size: 16 residues. The CDR3 reads CASSLGLAENTGELFF. CDR3 nucleotides: TGCGCCAGCAGCTTGGGACTAGCGGAGAACACCGGGGAGCTGTTTTTT.

V usage is TRBV5-1 and J usage is TRBJ2-5, with D maybe TRBD1 (7 bases). The CDR3 totals 14 residues. V lost 3 bases and J 1 base, leaving 10 bases between the germline ends. The germline V gene encodes CDR1 SGHRS and CDR2 YFSETQ. The CDR3 DNA follows: TGCGCCAGCAGCTGGGGGGACAGCCAAGAGACCCAGTACTTC. Protein product: CASSWGDSQETQYF.

This chain links TRBV27 with TRBJ1-3; no clear D gene. The germline V gene has CDR1 MNHEY and CDR2 SMNVEV (reference sequence). This CDR3 is 14 amino acids long. V lost 5 bases, J lost 3 bases, and 11 bases lay in between. The CDR3 bases are TGTGCCAGCAGTCAATCGACCGGTGGAAACACCATATATTTT. Its protein product is CASSQSTGGNTIYF.

The chain links TRBV9 to TRBJ2-7, with D maybe TRBD1 (6 bases). The CDR3 runs 14 residues. Germline V gene sequence: CDR1 SGDLS, CDR2 YYNGEE. Trimming took off 3 bases at V and 8 bases at J, with 18 bases between the two ends. The CDR3 protein is CASSASQGRDQQYF. Written as DNA, the CDR3 is TGTGCCAGCAGCGCCTCACAGGGTAGGGACCAGCAGTACTTC.

The CDR3 loop reads CASRAGTVQWREATGELFF. CDR3 sequence (DNA): TGTGCCAGCAGAGCTGGGACAGTCCAATGGCGGGAGGCTACCGGGGAGCTGTTTTTT. The chain links TRBV11-2 to TRBJ2-2; tentative D call: TRBD2 (8 bases). The CDR3 extends over 19 amino acids. With 6 bases removed from V and 5 bases from J, the gap between germline ends came to 28 bases. The germline gives CDR1 SGHAT, CDR2 FQNNGV.

The rearrangement uses TRBV30 and TRBJ2-3; 8 nucleotides match TRBD2. The germline CDR1 and CDR2 sequences are GTSNPN and SVGIG (reference sequence). The length of the CDR3 is 15 residues. Unmatched junction bases numbered 14, after V lost 5 bases and J lost 7 bases. The CDR3 loop is CAWGTGGEGHNTQYF. The CDR3 bases are TGTGCCTGGGGCACGGGGGGGGAGGGCCACAATACGCAGTATTTT.

The chain recombines TRBV4-1 with TRBJ1-5; no clear D gene. This CDR3 is built from 21 residues. The V end lost 0 bases, the J end lost 0 bases, and 24 bases lay between the germline ends. Germline CDR1 is MGHRA and CDR2 is YSYEKL. Here the CDR3 DNA reads TGCGCCAGCAGCCAAGATCAGCCGAACCAGTTCCTGACTCTTAGCAATCAGCCCCAGCATTTT. This encodes CASSQDQPNQFLTLSNQPQHF.

CDR3 region: CASRTRGGNEQFF. The CDR3 DNA reads TGTGCCAGCCGGACTAGAGGGGGGAATGAGCAGTTCTTC. V and J are TRBV6-5 and TRBJ2-1; possibly TRBD2 for D (7 bases). This CDR3 has 13 amino acids. Germline CDR1 reads MNHEY; CDR2 reads SVGAGI. Trimming took 8 bases from V and 7 from J, leaving 15 bases between them.

The chain is built from TRBV7-8 and TRBJ1-5; 8 bases match TRBD1. The V gene's germline CDR1 is SGHVS and CDR2 FQNEAQ. The CDR3 spans 16 residues. V trimming: 2 bases; J trimming: 3 bases; junction bases outside the gene matches: 6. The CDR3 sequence is CASSLRPTGVNQPQHF. The CDR3 DNA sequence: TGTGCCAGCAGCTTACGACCGACAGGGGTCAATCAGCCCCAGCATTTT.

The J gene is TRBJ2-1, the V gene TRBV11-3; D uncertain. Germline V gene data show CDR1 as SGHNT and CDR2 as YENEEA. V was cut by 1 base and J by 3 bases, with 10 bases left in between. The CDR3 length is 15 residues. The CDR3 protein is CASSLGQAVYNEQFF. The DNA for the CDR3 is TGTGCCAGCAGCTTAGGTCAGGCCGTCTACAATGAGCAGTTCTTC.

The rearrangement links TRBV29-1 to TRBJ1-1; the match to TRBD1 covers 8 bases. V was pared by 6 bases and J by 0 bases, with 3 bases of the junction left unmatched. Germline assignment: CDR1 SQVTM and CDR2 ANQGSEA. The CDR3 length is 13 residues. CDR3 DNA: TGCAGCGTCGCGACAGGGGTGAACACTGAAGCTTTCTTT. Its translation: CSVATGVNTEAFF.

In this sample, this clone turned up a few times. This chain joins TRBV11-1 and TRBJ2-4; tentatively, D is TRBD1 or TRBD2 (5 bases each). This CDR3 contains 14 residues. The ends were cut back, 1 base at V and 9 bases at J, with 13 bases in the middle. Germline V CDR1 and CDR2: SGHAT, FQDESV (reference sequence). The CDR3 DNA reads TGTGCCAGCAGCTTAGTCGGCAGGGACGGCATTCAGTACTTC. Translating it yields CASSLVGRDGIQYF.

The chain is built from TRBV7-2 and TRBJ2-4; D possibly corresponds to TRBD2 (5 bases). The CDR3 spans 14 residues. Germline-derived CDR1 and CDR2 are SGHTA and FQGNSA. V dropped 3 bases and J dropped 1 base, with 7 bases sitting between them. CDR3 nucleotide sequence: TGTGCCAGCAGCTTCGGGGTTGCCAAAAACATTCAGTACTTC. Amino acid sequence: CASSFGVAKNIQYF.

The chain is built from TRBV5-5 and TRBJ1-2, with no clear D. Trimming removed 2 bases at V and 4 bases at J, with 9 bases between. The germline CDR1 and CDR2 sequences are SGHKS and YYEKEE (reference sequence). CDR3 size: 13 residues. The CDR3 nucleotides read TGTGCCAGCAGCTTTACAGTTATCTATGGCTACACCTTC. As protein: CASSFTVIYGYTF.

The rearrangement uses TRBV29-1 and TRBJ1-1, with D maybe TRBD1 (6 bases). V lost 3 bases and J lost 0, with 8 bases in between. CDR3 length: 13 residues. CDR1 is SQVTM, CDR2 ANQGSEA, per germline. The CDR3 spells CSVEGQMNTEAFF. The CDR3 DNA reads as TGCAGCGTTGAGGGACAAATGAACACTGAAGCTTTCTTT.

V is TRBV11-2 and J is TRBJ2-3; D is uncertain. The CDR3 has 13 residues. Germline CDR1 SGHAT, CDR2 FQNNGV. V was shortened by 1 base and J by 6 bases, with 8 bases between the two germline ends. The CDR3 sequence is CASSLGPRDTQYF. The CDR3 DNA follows: TGTGCCAGCAGCTTAGGGCCCCGGGATACGCAGTATTTT.

The chain links TRBV12-5 to TRBJ1-3, with 7 bases that match TRBD1. V lost 3 bases, J lost 2 bases, and 4 bases stayed unmatched. This CDR3 region has 15 residues. The germline V gene has CDR1 LGHNT and CDR2 FRNRAP. CDR3 amino acids: CASGLTGAAGNTIYF. The DNA of the CDR3 is TGTGCTAGTGGTTTAACAGGGGCCGCTGGAAACACCATATATTTT.

The rearrangement links TRBV5-6 to TRBJ2-6; 7 nucleotides match TRBD2. The CDR3 is made up of 16 amino acids. Trimming took 7 bases from V and 1 from J; bases not matched to a gene: 8. CDR1 is SGHDT, CDR2 YYEEEE, per germline. The CDR3 coding sequence is TGTGCCAGCTTGCGGCGGGGAGGGTCTGGGGCCAACGTCCTGACTTTC. The encoded protein is CASLRRGGSGANVLTF.

As to this clone: Other DNA sequences in this specimen translate into the identical CDR3. V and J are TRBV27 and TRBJ2-7, with D possibly matching TRBD2 (6 bases). Trimming cost V 6 bases and J 0 bases, with 12 bases left between them. The germline V gene encodes CDR1 MNHEY and CDR2 SMNVEV (reference sequence). This CDR3 has 14 amino acids. CDR3 sequence reads: CASSRESRSYEQYF. CDR3 nucleotide sequence: TGTGCCAGCAGCCGGGAGTCCCGCTCCTACGAGCAGTACTTC.

This chain uses TRBV11-3 with TRBJ2-1; 8 nucleotides line up with TRBD1. This CDR3 region has 18 residues. The V gene end was trimmed by 5 bases and the J gene end by 8 bases; junction bases not matched to a gene: 20. Germline V gives CDR1 SGHNT, CDR2 YENEEA. The CDR3 sequence is CASSSLGRPGTGLDEQFF. Written as DNA, the CDR3 is TGTGCCAGCAGCAGCTTAGGTCGACCCGGGACAGGTTTAGATGAGCAGTTCTTC.

V is TRBV5-4 and J is TRBJ2-5; possibly TRBD2 for D (5 bases). The germline CDR1 and CDR2 sequences are SGHNT and YYREEE (reference sequence). This CDR3 spans 15 amino acids. V lost 2 bases and J lost 4, with 15 bases in between. CDR3 nucleotides: TGTGCCAGCAGCTTCTTGCCTCGGGGAGCAGAGACCCAGTACTTC. Residues: CASSFLPRGAETQYF.

The chain combines TRBV11-3 with TRBJ2-3; either TRBD1 or TRBD2 may supply D (5 bases each). Germline V lookup: CDR1 SGHNT, CDR2 YENEEA. The V end lost 1 base, the J end lost 3 bases, and 11 bases lay between the germline ends. The CDR3 spans 15 residues. CDR3 protein: CASSLVIGGTDTQYF. In nucleotides, the CDR3 is TGTGCCAGCAGCTTAGTGATTGGGGGAACAGATACGCAGTATTTT.

The chain is built from TRBV4-1 and TRBJ2-7, with D possibly matching TRBD2 (6 bases). Trimming left V 0 bases short and J 5 bases short, with 14 bases between. Germline lookup yields CDR1 MGHRA and CDR2 YSYEKL. This CDR3 is built from 15 residues. In nucleotides, the CDR3 is TGCGCCAGCAGCCAAGATAGTTGGAGGGCCCACGAGCAGTACTTC. Its protein is CASSQDSWRAHEQYF.

This chain joins TRBV7-8 and TRBJ2-3; no clear D. Deletions cut 3 bases from V and 0 bases from J, with 7 bases between. CDR3 length: 14 residues. Per the germline V gene, CDR1 is SGHVS and CDR2 is FQNEAQ. The CDR3: CASSLLWSTDTQYF. CDR3 coding DNA: TGTGCCAGCAGCTTGCTCTGGAGCACAGATACGCAGTATTTT.

The V and J genes are TRBV10-1 and TRBJ2-1; D is perhaps TRBD1 (6 bases). The CDR3 loop spans 14 amino acids. CDR1 and CDR2 from the germline V gene are WNHNN and SYGVQD (reference sequence). V lost 6 bases, J lost 4 bases, and 13 bases lay in between. CDR3 residues: CASSGQGPYNEQFF. In DNA, the CDR3 is TGCGCCAGCAGCGGCCAGGGGCCGTACAATGAGCAGTTCTTC.

The V gene is TRBV7-3, the J gene TRBJ2-2, with D tentatively TRBD1 (5 bases). The CDR3 has 15 residues. In germline, CDR1 is SGHTA, CDR2 FQGTGA. The ends were cut back, 1 base at V and 2 bases at J, with 8 bases in the middle. The CDR3: CASSLRQGNTGELFF. The DNA for the CDR3 is TGTGCCAGCAGCTTAAGGCAGGGAAACACCGGGGAGCTGTTTTTT.